This T cell receptor beta chain derives from a study of T cells after yellow fever vaccination. Study in general: Fractions containing few cells were prepared with SMART-Seq v4 Ultra Low Input.

The CDR3 is made up of 13 amino acids. After removal of 6 bases from V and 8 bases from J, the junction contained 9 bases not matched to a gene. Study outcomes and limitations: Abundant clonotypes (contaminants from the bulk population) could be present in FACS-sorted repertoires.

TCRdb processed the 5' RACE reads anew with MiXCR; each CDR3 protein has one entry. Among 500,000 to 650,000 distinct CDR3 sequences listed, around 16% were seen once. This clonotype has a handful of counts. Its antigen is not known. The sequence came from a man aged 18 to 30 who received the YFV17D yellow fever vaccine. The sample in question was PBMCs, obtained less than 6 days after the first yellow fever vaccination. The chain uses TRBV12-3 or TRBV12-4 and TRBJ1-2; 7 nucleotides align to TRBD1. The CDR3 protein is CASSLTGPSGYTF. CDR3 nucleotides: TGTGCCAGCAGCCTGACAGGGCCCTCAGGCTACACCTTC.